The next 13 T cell receptor beta chains were all read from a single sample in a study of identical twins. TCRdb passed the 5' RACE reads through MiXCR, listing each CDR3 protein once. The sample holds around 290,000 distinct CDR3 sequences, more than 8% seen once. The same sample was also used in a study of yellow fever vaccine responses in identical twins.

Sequencing used CD8+ T cells sorted from blood. The receptors stem from a woman between 18 and 29 years old in good health.

This sequence joins TRBV29-1 and TRBJ1-2; no firm D call. Trimming took off 7 bases at V and 4 bases at J, with 16 bases between the two ends. The CDR3 has 13 residues. Germline-derived CDR1 and CDR2 are SQVTM and ANQGSEA. The CDR3 sequence is CSALLPGLYGYTF. For the CDR3, the DNA is TGCAGCGCCCTTCTACCGGGTCTCTATGGCTACACCTTC.

This clonotype came up many times. The chain uses TRBV4-3 and TRBJ1-1, with 7 bases aligning to TRBD1. This CDR3 is 12 amino acids long. V trimming: 5 bases; J trimming: 6 bases; junction bases outside the gene matches: 3. Germline CDR1 LGHNA, CDR2 YSLEER. Written as DNA, the CDR3 is TGCGCCAGCAGCAAAACAGGGGCTGAAGCTTTCTTT. This sequence encodes CASSKTGAEAFF.

The chain couples TRBV30 to TRBJ1-1; no definite D call. In germline, CDR1 is GTSNPN, CDR2 SVGIG (reference sequence). V was shortened by 5 bases and J by 5 bases, with 15 bases between the two germline ends. There are 13 residues in the CDR3. In nucleotides, the CDR3 is TGTGCCTGGGGAGAACTGGTCCTTACTGAAGCTTTCTTT. Residues: CAWGELVLTEAFF.

This clonotype has only a few counts. V gene TRBV7-2 combines with J gene TRBJ2-3; D is undetermined. The CDR3 has 15 residues. Germline V CDR1 and CDR2: SGHTA, FQGNSA. The V and J ends lost 4 bases and 0 bases respectively, with 11 bases between them. CDR3 sequence: CASSSNIGSTDTQYF. The CDR3 DNA is TGTGCCAGCAGCTCGAATATTGGTAGCACAGATACGCAGTATTTT. Supplemented by reference TRBV7-2 and TRBJ2-3, the full variable domain reads GAGVSQSPSNKVTEKGKDVELRCDPISGHTALYWYRQSLGQGLEFLIYFQGNSAPDKSGLPSDRFSAERTGGSVSTLTIQRTQQEDSAVYLCASSSNIGSTDTQYFGPGTRLTVL.

This clonotype was seen a handful of times. V and J are TRBV18 and TRBJ1-1; 9 nucleotides agree with TRBD1. The CDR3 is made up of 16 amino acids. J lost 4 bases, V lost 5 bases, and 11 bases had no gene match. Germline CDR1 reads KGHSH; CDR2 reads LQKENI. The CDR3 DNA reads TGTGCCAGCTCATCCGGGACAGGGTCCCTGGGCACTGAAGCTTTCTTT. Translating gives CASSSGTGSLGTEAFF.

Many counts were recorded for this clonotype. Germline is not matched at one junction end, which may reflect a read error. The chain couples TRBV7-8 to TRBJ2-5; D not resolved. The CDR3 extends over 13 amino acids. From germline, CDR1 is SGHVS and CDR2 FQNEAQ. Here the CDR3 DNA reads TGTGTCAGCAGCTCGACGTCAATTGAGACCCAGTACTTC. It is translated as CVSSSTSIETQYF.

This clonotype showed up just a few times. This chain connects TRBV24-1 to TRBJ2-1, with no clear D. The CDR3 sequence is 14 residues long. CDR1 and CDR2 (germline): KGHDR, SFDVKD. V lost 2 bases to trimming and J lost 1 base, with 5 bases between them. In DNA, the CDR3 is TGTGCCACCAGTGATTCCGGGTCCTACAATGAGCAGTTCTTC. Protein product: CATSDSGSYNEQFF.

This chain uses TRBV2 with TRBJ2-5, with TRBD1 matching 10 bases. The CDR3 loop spans 12 amino acids. Germline values: CDR1 SNHLY, CDR2 FYNNEI. V lost 3 bases to trimming and J lost 14 bases; unmatched junction nucleotides: 6. The CDR3 is CASSDLGQGGYF. CDR3 DNA: TGTGCCAGCAGTGATCTCGGACAGGGGGGATACTTC.

This clonotype has a count of ten or more. The chain employs TRBV25-1 and TRBJ2-7, with D unclear. The CDR3 is 11 amino acids. The V gene's germline CDR1 is MGHDK and CDR2 SYGVNS. V lost 5 bases, J lost 7 bases, and 9 bases lay in between. In DNA form, the CDR3 reads TGTGCCAGCAGTTCCTTGGGGGAGCAGTACTTC. Translating it yields CASSSLGEQYF.

The chain carries TRBV21-1 and TRBJ2-5; the D call of TRBD2 is as the table states it, not checked on the DNA. TRBV21-1 is a documented pseudogene. CDR3 size: 15 residues. The CDR3 DNA is TGTGCCAGCAGCAACCGGACGCGGGGGGAAGAGACCCAGTACTTC. Its translation is CASSNRTRGEETQYF.

This clonotype was seen a few times. This rearrangement joins TRBV28 to TRBJ2-7; D possibly corresponds to TRBD2 (5 bases). The CDR3 spans 12 residues. The V end was cut by 5 bases, the J end by 3 bases, with 8 bases between. Germline V gene sequence: CDR1 MDHEN, CDR2 SYDVKM. The CDR3 DNA reads TGTGCCAGCAGTGACTACAGCTACGAGCAGTACTTC. It yields the protein CASSDYSYEQYF.

The chain uses TRBV19 and TRBJ2-7, with D tentatively TRBD2 (5 bases). This CDR3 is 16 amino acids long. Germline V gene sequence: CDR1 LNHDA, CDR2 SQIVND (reference sequence). V gave up 6 bases and J gave up 6 bases, with 24 bases separating them. DNA for the CDR3: TGTGCCAGTAGCCTCTCTATAATAGCGCGCGGAGCCGAGCAGTACTTC. It is translated as CASSLSIIARGAEQYF.

Only a few counts were recorded for this clonotype. J is TRBJ2-3 and V is TRBV11-2; 9 nucleotides align to TRBD1. Germline V lookup: CDR1 SGHAT, CDR2 FQNNGV. After removal of 6 bases from V and 0 bases from J, the junction contained 4 bases not matched to a gene. CDR3 size: 15 residues. The CDR3 protein is CASRFGQGSTDTQYF. CDR3 sequence (DNA): TGTGCCAGCAGGTTTGGACAGGGGAGCACAGATACGCAGTATTTT. The variable domain in full, with the rest retrieved from reference TRBV11-2 and TRBJ2-3, is EAGVAQSPRYKIIEKRQSVAFWCNPISGHATLYWYQQILGQGPKLLIQFQNNGVVDDSQLPKDRFSAERLKGVDSTLKIQPAKLEDSAVYLCASRFGQGSTDTQYFGPGTRLTVL.